This TCR beta chain was sequenced during a study of cytomegalovirus exposure and HLA in healthy donors. V lost 1 base, J lost 2 bases, and 9 bases lay in between. CDR1 and CDR2 from the germline V gene are SQVTM and ANQGSEA. CDR3 length: 13 amino acids. With 60 Vbeta and 13 Jbeta primers, the PCR was carried out. Libraries were prepared by immunoSEQ multiplex PCR; TCRdb keeps only in-frame clonotypes and omits some of them. Here the sample table reports 45,000 to 70,000 clones. The study's findings and limits: Roughly uniform depth of sequencing across donors was assumed in presence/absence analyses. A missense variant in DCLRE1C was later tied to TCR beta V- and J-gene trimming. The classifier reportedly diagnosed cytomegalovirus status with high specificity and sensitivity.

Points on this clone: Its cognate antigen is unknown.

The chain joins TRBV29-1 to TRBJ2-7, with D possibly being TRBD2 (5 bases). The sequence was collected from a woman in her twenties or thirties in good health and CMV-seropositive. The sequencing input was PBMCs. The CDR3 nucleotides are TGCAGCGTTGAAGGTGGGAGAACCTACGAGCAGTACTTC. Residues: CSVEGGRTYEQYF.